This record covers a single T cell receptor (beta chain). This record belongs to a study of cytomegalovirus exposure and HLA in healthy donors. The study ran its PCR with 60 Vbeta and 13 Jbeta primers. As handled by the study authors: Around 11 million shared chains were among approximately 87 million unique TCR beta chains counted in a later analysis. Produced via immunoSEQ multiplex PCR; TCRdb's table is partial and in-frame only. The V and J calls and the clone size are those of that table, but D and trimming were determined from the DNA. The repertoire holds under 200,000 clones, with 70% to 85% as singletons. The sequence was collected from a man aged 40-50 years in good health and CMV-seronegative. Sequencing input: PBMCs.

The CDR3 sequence is CSGGEAYEQYF. The CDR3 DNA reads TGCAGCGGGGGGGAAGCCTACGAGCAGTACTTC. The V gene is TRBV29-1, the J gene TRBJ2-7; a possible D gene is TRBD2 (6 bases). In germline, CDR1 is SQVTM, CDR2 ANQGSEA. Trimming removed 7 bases from V and 2 bases from J, with 9 bases in between. This CDR3 is 11 amino acids long.